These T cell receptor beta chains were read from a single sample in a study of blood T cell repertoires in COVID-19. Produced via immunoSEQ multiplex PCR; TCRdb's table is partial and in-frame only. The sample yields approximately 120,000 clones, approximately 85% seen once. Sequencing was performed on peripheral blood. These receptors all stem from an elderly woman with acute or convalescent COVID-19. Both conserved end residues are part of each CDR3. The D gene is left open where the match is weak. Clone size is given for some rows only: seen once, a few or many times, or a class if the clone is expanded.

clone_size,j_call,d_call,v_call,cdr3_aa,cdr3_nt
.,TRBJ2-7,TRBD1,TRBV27,CASSPGTGGIYSYEQYF,TGTGCCAGCAGTCCAGGGACAGGGGGCATATATTCCTACGAGCAGTACTTC
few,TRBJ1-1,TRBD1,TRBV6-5,CASTLGQGVLAFF,TGTGCCAGCACTCTGGGACAGGGGGTTTTGGCTTTCTTT
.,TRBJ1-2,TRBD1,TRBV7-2,CASSSYGGQANYGYTF,TGTGCCAGCAGCTCCTACGGGGGACAGGCCAACTATGGCTACACCTTC
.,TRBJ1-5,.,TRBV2,CASSGLGAGKSNQPQHF,TGTGCCAGCAGTGGGCTGGGGGCAGGGAAAAGCAATCAGCCCCAGCATTTT
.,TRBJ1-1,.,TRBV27,CASRGGYSTRAFF,TGTGCCAGCAGAGGGGGTTATAGCACTCGGGCTTTCTTT
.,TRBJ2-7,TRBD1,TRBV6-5,CASSYQGAAPYEQYF,TGTGCCAGCAGTTACCAGGGGGCTGCCCCCTACGAGCAGTACTTC
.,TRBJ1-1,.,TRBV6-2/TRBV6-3,CASSPGTYTEAFF,TGTGCCAGCAGTCCCGGGACATACACTGAAGCTTTCTTT
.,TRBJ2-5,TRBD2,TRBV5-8,CASSIPSGGNWETQYF,TGTGCCAGCAGCATCCCTAGCGGGGGCAACTGGGAGACCCAGTACTTC
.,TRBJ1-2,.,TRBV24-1,CATSESTGYGYTF,TGTGCCACCAGTGAGAGTACAGGTTATGGCTACACCTTC
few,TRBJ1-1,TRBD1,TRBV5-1,CASSLDRGSIMNTEAFF,TGCGCCAGCAGCCTTGACAGGGGATCGATCATGAACACTGAAGCTTTCTTT
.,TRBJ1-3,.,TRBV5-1,CASSLEQPGNTIYF,TGCGCCAGCAGCTTGGAACAACCTGGAAACACCATATATTTT
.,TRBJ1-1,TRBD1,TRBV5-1,CASSPGQGRHEAFF,TGCGCCAGCAGCCCGGGACAGGGGCGCCATGAAGCTTTCTTT
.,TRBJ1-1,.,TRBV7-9,CASSFLGRNTEAFF,TGTGCCAGCAGCTTCTTAGGGAGGAACACTGAAGCTTTCTTT
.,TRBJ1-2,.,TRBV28,CASSLVSERYGYTF,TGTGCCAGCAGTTTGGTGTCAGAGCGCTATGGCTACACCTTC
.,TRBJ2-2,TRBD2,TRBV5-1,CASSLAIGRARATGELFF,TGCGCCAGCAGCTTGGCCATAGGGAGGGCCAGGGCTACCGGGGAGCTGTTTTTT
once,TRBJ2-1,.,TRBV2,CASRSRELSIF,TGTGCCAGCCGGTCCAGGGAACTATCAATCTTC
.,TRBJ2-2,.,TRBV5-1,CASSLEPQPGELFF,TGCGCCAGCAGCCTGGAGCCCCAACCCGGGGAGCTGTTTTTT
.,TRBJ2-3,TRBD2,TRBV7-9,CASSLTSGGARDTQYF,TGTGCCAGCAGCTTAACTAGCGGGGGGGCCCGTGATACGCAGTATTTT
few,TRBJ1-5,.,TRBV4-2,CASSPQRGQPQHF,TGTGCCAGCAGCCCCCAACGGGGTCAGCCCCAGCATTTT
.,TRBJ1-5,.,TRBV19,CASSVPRFRGTSNQPQHF,TGTGCCAGTAGTGTCCCGAGGTTTAGGGGTACAAGCAATCAGCCCCAGCATTTT
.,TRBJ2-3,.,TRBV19,CASSFGQGMADTQYF,TGTGCCAGTAGTTTCGGTCAGGGGATGGCAGATACGCAGTATTTT
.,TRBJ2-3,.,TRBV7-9,CASSFTTGDTQYF,TGTGCCAGCAGCTTTACCACTGGAGATACGCAGTATTTT
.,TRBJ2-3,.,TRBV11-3,CASIELILDTQYF,TGTGCCAGCATCGAACTCATCTTAGATACGCAGTATTTT
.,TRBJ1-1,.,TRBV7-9,CASSLVGVAAEAFF,TGTGCCAGCAGCTTAGTCGGGGTTGCTGCTGAAGCTTTCTTT
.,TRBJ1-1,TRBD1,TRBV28,CASTKDRTNTEAFF,TGTGCCAGCACCAAGGACAGGACAAACACTGAAGCTTTCTTT
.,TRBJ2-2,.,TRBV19,CASSAPGAVTGELFF,TGTGCCAGTAGTGCTCCCGGTGCTGTCACCGGGGAGCTGTTTTTT
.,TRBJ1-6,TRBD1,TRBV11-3,CASSLGARGTSPLHF,TGTGCCAGCAGCTTAGGGGCCAGGGGGACTTCACCCCTCCACTTT
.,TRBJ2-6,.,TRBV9,CASSGTAHANVLTF,TGTGCCAGCAGCGGGACAGCTCACGCCAACGTCCTGACTTTC
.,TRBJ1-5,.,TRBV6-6,CASSWGTGDDQPQHF,TGTGCCAGCAGTTGGGGGACGGGGGACGATCAGCCCCAGCATTTT
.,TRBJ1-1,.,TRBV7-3,CASSTSGGSYTEAFF,TGTGCCAGCAGCACTAGCGGGGGCTCGTACACTGAAGCTTTCTTT
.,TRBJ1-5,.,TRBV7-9,CASRSTGSPNQPQHF,TGTGCCAGCAGGTCAACAGGGTCTCCCAATCAGCCCCAGCATTTT
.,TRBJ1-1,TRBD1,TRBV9,CASSVRQGATEAFF,TGTGCCAGCAGCGTACGACAGGGGGCAACTGAAGCTTTCTTT
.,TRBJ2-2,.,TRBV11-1,CASSRLNLDGELFF,TGTGCCAGCAGCCGACTAAATCTTGACGGGGAGCTGTTTTTT
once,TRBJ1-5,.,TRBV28,CASRGAPSGNQPQHF,TGTGCCAGCAGAGGAGCACCTTCGGGCAATCAGCCCCAGCATTTT
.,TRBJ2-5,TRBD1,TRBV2,CASAGQGVQETQYF,TGTGCCAGCGCGGGACAGGGTGTGCAAGAGACCCAGTACTTC
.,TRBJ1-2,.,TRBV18,CASSPSIGDYGYTF,TGTGCCAGCTCACCGTCGATCGGGGACTATGGCTACACCTTC
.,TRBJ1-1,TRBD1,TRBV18,CASSLLQGTEAFF,TGTGCCAGCTCACTACTACAGGGGACTGAAGCTTTCTTT